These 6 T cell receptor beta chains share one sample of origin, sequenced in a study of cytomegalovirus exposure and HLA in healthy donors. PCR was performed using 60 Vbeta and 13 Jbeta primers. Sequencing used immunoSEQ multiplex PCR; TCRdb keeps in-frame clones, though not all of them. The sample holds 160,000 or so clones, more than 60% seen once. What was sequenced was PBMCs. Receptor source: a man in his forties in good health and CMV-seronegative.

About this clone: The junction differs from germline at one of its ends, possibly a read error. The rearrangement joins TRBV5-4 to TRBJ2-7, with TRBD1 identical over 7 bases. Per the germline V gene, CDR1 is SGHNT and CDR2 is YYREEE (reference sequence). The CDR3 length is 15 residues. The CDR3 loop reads CASSLDGTEVYEQYF. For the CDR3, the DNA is TGTGCCAGCAGTTTGGACGGGACAGAGGTCTACGAGCAGTACTTC.

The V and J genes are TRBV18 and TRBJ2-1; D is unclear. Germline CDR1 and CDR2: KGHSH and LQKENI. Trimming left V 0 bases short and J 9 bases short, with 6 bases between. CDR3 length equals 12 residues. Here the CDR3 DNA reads TGTGCCAGCTCACCACCGAGCCCTGAGCAGTTCTTC. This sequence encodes CASSPPSPEQFF.

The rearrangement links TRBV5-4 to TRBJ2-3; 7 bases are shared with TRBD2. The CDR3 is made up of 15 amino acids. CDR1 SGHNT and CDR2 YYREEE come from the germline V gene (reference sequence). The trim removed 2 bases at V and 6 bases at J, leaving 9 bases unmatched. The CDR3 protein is CASSFWVVGGDTQYF. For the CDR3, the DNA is TGTGCCAGCAGCTTTTGGGTAGTGGGGGGGGATACGCAGTATTTT.

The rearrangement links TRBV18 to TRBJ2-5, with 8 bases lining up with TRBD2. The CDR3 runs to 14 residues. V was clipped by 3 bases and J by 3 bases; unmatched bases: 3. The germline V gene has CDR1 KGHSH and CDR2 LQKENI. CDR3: CASSPSLAEETQYF. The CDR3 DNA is TGTGCCAGCTCACCGTCACTAGCGGAAGAGACCCAGTACTTC.

The CDR3 sequence is CASNLGQGDEQYF. The CDR3 DNA follows: TGTGCCAGCAACCTAGGACAGGGGGACGAGCAGTACTTC. The chain employs TRBV6-1 and TRBJ2-7, with 10 bases matching TRBD1. Germline trimming cut 7 bases from V and 5 bases from J; bases unmatched to any gene: 5. Looked up from germline, CDR1 is MNHNS and CDR2 is SASEGT. There are 13 residues in the CDR3.

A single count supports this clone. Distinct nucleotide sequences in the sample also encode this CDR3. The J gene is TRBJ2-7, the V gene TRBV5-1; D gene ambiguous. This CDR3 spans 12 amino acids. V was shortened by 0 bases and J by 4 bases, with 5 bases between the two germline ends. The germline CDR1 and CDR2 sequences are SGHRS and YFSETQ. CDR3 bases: TGCGCCAGCAGCTTGGGAGGATACGAGCAGTACTTC. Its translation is CASSLGGYEQYF. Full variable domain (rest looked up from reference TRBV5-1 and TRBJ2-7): KAGVTQTPRYLIKTRGQQVTLSCSPISGHRSVSWYQQTPGQGLQFLFEYFSETQRNKGNFPGRFSGRQFSNSRSEMNVSTLELGDSALYLCASSLGGYEQYFGPGTRLTVT.